Sequencing of this T cell receptor (beta chain) was carried out in a study of blood T cell repertoires in COVID-19. Turning to the study itself: PBMCs, B-cell-depleted T cells, or T cells were the source of the cDNA or gDNA that made up the material.

Original methodology: Counts of nucleated cells, estimated from reference gene primer amplification, were obtained. Sequenced by immunoSEQ multiplex PCR; TCRdb stores in-frame clones only, minus some. V and J calls and clone size follow that table, whereas D and trimming were derived from the DNA. Of 400,000 to 500,000 clones detected, more than 70% appear once; the ten largest clones hold approximately 1.3%. Germline assignment: CDR1 MGHRA and CDR2 YSYEKL. The germline V and J ends were trimmed by 2 bases and 2 bases, with 13 bases remaining between them. The CDR3 totals 15 residues. This chain uses TRBV4-1 with TRBJ2-7, with D tentatively TRBD2 (6 bases). The receptor was derived from a young woman who had been exposed to COVID-19. Specimen: PBMCs or T cells enriched from blood (not recorded which). The CDR3 DNA follows: TGCGCCAGCAGCCAAAGTTCCGGGAGCGCCTACGAGCAGTACTTC. The encoded protein is CASSQSSGSAYEQYF.